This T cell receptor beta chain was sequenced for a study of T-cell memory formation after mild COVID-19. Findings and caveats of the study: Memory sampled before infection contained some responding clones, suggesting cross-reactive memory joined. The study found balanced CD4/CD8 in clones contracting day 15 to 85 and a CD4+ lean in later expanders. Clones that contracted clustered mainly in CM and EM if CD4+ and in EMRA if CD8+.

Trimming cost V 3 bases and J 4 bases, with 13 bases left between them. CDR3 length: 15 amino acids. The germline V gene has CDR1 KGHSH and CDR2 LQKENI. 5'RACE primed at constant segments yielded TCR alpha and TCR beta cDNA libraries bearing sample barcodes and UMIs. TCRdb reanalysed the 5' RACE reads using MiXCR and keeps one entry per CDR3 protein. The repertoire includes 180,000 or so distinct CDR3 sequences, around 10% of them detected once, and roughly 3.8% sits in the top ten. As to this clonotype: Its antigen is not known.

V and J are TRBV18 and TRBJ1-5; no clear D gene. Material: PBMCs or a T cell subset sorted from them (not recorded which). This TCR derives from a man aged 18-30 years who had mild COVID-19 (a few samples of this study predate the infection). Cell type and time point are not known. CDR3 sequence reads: CASSPLSSGNQPQHF. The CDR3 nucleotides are TGTGCCAGCTCACCGCTCTCGTCGGGGAATCAGCCCCAGCATTTT.